The 32 T cell receptor beta chains reported below all come from one sample, sequenced in a study of Ad26.COV2.S vaccination and SARS-CoV-2 variants. Profiled with immunoSEQ multiplex PCR; TCRdb holds only in-frame clones, not every one. This sample has roughly 420,000 clones, with more than 75% found just once. The treatment is: roughly 20 received Ad26.COV2.S at low or high dose, single or two shots; a few received placebo; per-sample allocation not given. The samples were gathered on day 63 after the first injection of vaccine or placebo. The source material was peripheral blood, sampled in a trial of Ad26.COV2.S vaccine versus placebo. These receptors were taken from a person between 18 and 60 years old who received the Ad26.COV2.S COVID-19 vaccine or a placebo.

This clone showed up just a few times. The chain joins TRBV10-3 to TRBJ1-6, with a possible D match to TRBD1 (5 bases). This CDR3 is 14 amino acids long. CDR1 and CDR2 (germline): ENHRY, SYGVKD. The V end was cut by 6 bases, the J end by 5 bases, with 11 bases between. The CDR3 region is CAISRGANNSPLHF. The CDR3 coding sequence is TGTGCCATCAGCCGAGGGGCCAATAATTCACCCCTCCACTTT.

This chain joins TRBV5-4 and TRBJ2-1; the match to TRBD2 covers 9 bases. The germline gives CDR1 SGHNT, CDR2 YYREEE (reference sequence). This CDR3 is 16 amino acids long. V was pared by 0 bases and J by 6 bases, with 7 bases of the junction left unmatched. The CDR3 nucleotides read TGTGCCAGCAGCTTGGCGCGCGGGGGGGCCAGCAATGAGCAGTTCTTC. This translates into CASSLARGGASNEQFF. Full variable domain (remainder filled in from reference TRBV5-4 and TRBJ2-1): ETGVTQSPTHLIKTRGQQVTLRCSSQSGHNTVSWYQQALGQGPQFIFQYYREEENGRGNFPPRFSGLQFPNYSSELNVNALELDDSALYLCASSLARGGASNEQFFGPGTRLTVL.

V gene TRBV9 combines with J gene TRBJ1-5, with D possibly TRBD1 on 5 matching bases. V was shortened by 0 bases and J by 2 bases, with 9 bases between the two germline ends. The CDR3 extends over 15 amino acids. The germline V gene encodes CDR1 SGDLS and CDR2 YYNGEE. The CDR3 loop is CASSVDGRGNQPQHF. CDR3 sequence (DNA): TGTGCCAGCAGCGTAGATGGCAGGGGCAATCAGCCCCAGCATTTT.

This clone was observed once. This chain uses TRBV7-2 with TRBJ2-1; possibly TRBD1 or TRBD2 for D (5 bases each). This CDR3 contains 18 residues. CDR1 is SGHTA and CDR2 is FQGNSA in the germline V gene. V was trimmed by 7 bases and J by 1 base, leaving 23 bases between them. The CDR3 DNA reads TGTGCCAGCACCCCGAGGGGTGGGGGATTTAGGTCCTACAATGAGCAGTTCTTC. This gives the protein CASTPRGGGFRSYNEQFF.

The chain is built from TRBV25-1 and TRBJ2-2; D possibly corresponds to TRBD2 (6 bases). The CDR3 runs 16 residues. Trimming stripped 3 bases from V and 0 bases from J, with 11 bases between. The V gene's germline CDR1 is MGHDK and CDR2 SYGVNS. CDR3 amino acids: CASSDPSGANTGELFF. In nucleotides, the CDR3 is TGTGCCAGCAGTGACCCCTCGGGGGCGAACACCGGGGAGCTGTTTTTT. Full variable domain (missing parts from reference TRBV25-1 and TRBJ2-2): EADIYQTPRYLVIGTGKKITLECSQTMGHDKMYWYQQDPGMELHLIHYSYGVNSTEKGDLSSESTVSRIRTEHFPLTLESARPSHTSQYLCASSDPSGANTGELFFGEGSRLTVL.

This chain connects TRBV12-3 or TRBV12-4 to TRBJ2-2, with 7 bases that match TRBD1. CDR3 length equals 13 residues. Germline trimming cut 6 bases from V and 6 bases from J; bases unmatched to any gene: 4. CDR3 loop: CASRNRGPGELFF. The CDR3, as DNA: TGTGCCAGCAGGAACAGGGGACCCGGGGAGCTGTTTTTT.

The CDR3 region has the DNA TGTGCCAGCAGCTTCCCCCGACGTCTATCGATCGGAGAGACCCAGTACTTC. Its protein product is CASSFPRRLSIGETQYF. This sequence joins TRBV7-8 and TRBJ2-5; unclear D gene. This CDR3 region has 17 residues. V lost 3 bases and J lost 4, with 21 bases in between. Germline V lookup: CDR1 SGHVS, CDR2 FQNEAQ.

The V call is TRBV29-1, the J call TRBJ1-1, with 8 bases lining up with TRBD1. The CDR3 consists of 15 residues. Germline lookup yields CDR1 SQVTM and CDR2 ANQGSEA. With 6 bases clipped from V and 3 bases from J, the junction kept 12 bases outside the gene matches. The CDR3 spells CSVGVQGAQDTEAFF. In DNA form, the CDR3 reads TGCAGCGTGGGTGTGCAGGGGGCTCAGGACACTGAAGCTTTCTTT.

The rearrangement joins TRBV7-8 to TRBJ2-7; TRBD2 agrees at 7 bases. Per the germline V gene, CDR1 is SGHVS and CDR2 is FQNEAQ. V dropped 2 bases and J dropped 3; count of bases not matched to a gene: 10. The CDR3 has 16 residues. The CDR3 sequence is CASSLLGRVAGYEQYF. For the CDR3, the DNA is TGTGCCAGCAGCTTATTGGGTAGGGTAGCGGGCTACGAGCAGTACTTC.

This clone was counted only a few times. V usage is TRBV2 and J usage is TRBJ1-5; D not resolved. Trimming took 6 bases from V and 0 from J, leaving 15 bases between them. Germline lookup yields CDR1 SNHLY and CDR2 FYNNEI. The length of the CDR3 is 16 residues. The CDR3 is CASSYWMANSNQPQHF. CDR3 nucleotide sequence: TGTGCCAGCAGCTACTGGATGGCGAATAGCAATCAGCCCCAGCATTTT.

The V gene is TRBV9, the J gene TRBJ1-2; D perhaps matches TRBD1 (6 bases). V was shortened by 3 bases and J by 4 bases, with 16 bases between the two germline ends. The CDR3 totals 15 residues. The V gene's germline CDR1 is SGDLS and CDR2 YYNGEE. CDR3 nucleotides: TGTGCCAGCAGCGAACAGGGTACTACCATCTATGGCTACACCTTC. This sequence encodes CASSEQGTTIYGYTF.

V usage is TRBV6-4 and J usage is TRBJ1-6; unclear D gene. Trimming stripped 5 bases from V and 4 bases from J, with 9 bases between. This CDR3 comprises 14 residues. Germline V gene sequence: CDR1 MRHNA, CDR2 SNTAGT. The CDR3 here is CASSTGIYNSPLHF. CDR3 nucleotide sequence: TGTGCCAGCAGTACCGGGATTTATAATTCACCCCTCCACTTT.

V is TRBV5-1 and J is TRBJ1-2; 8 nucleotides agree with TRBD1. The CDR3 totals 13 residues. CDR1 and CDR2 (germline): SGHRS, YFSETQ. V lost 0 bases and J lost 7; bases outside the gene matches: 2. CDR3 coding DNA: TGCGCCAGCAGCTTGGGACAGGGGTCTGGCTACACCTTC. Residues: CASSLGQGSGYTF.

This clone has only a few counts. This sequence joins TRBV11-2 and TRBJ2-1, with TRBD2 matching over 15 bases. This CDR3 has 17 amino acids. V trimming: 1 base; J trimming: 5 bases; junction bases outside the gene matches: 3. Germline loops: CDR1 SGHAT, CDR2 FQNNGV. The CDR3 DNA sequence: TGTGCCAGCAGCTTAGGGACTAGCGGGGGGGCCAACAATGAGCAGTTCTTC. It is translated as CASSLGTSGGANNEQFF.

This CDR3 reads CSEARENTF. The CDR3 coding sequence is TGCAGCGAAGCCCGGGAGAATACCTTC. This chain links TRBV29-1 with TRBJ1-2; D is unresolved. Trimming took off 7 bases at V and 14 bases at J, with 14 bases between the two ends. CDR3 length: 9 amino acids. Germline values: CDR1 SQVTM, CDR2 ANQGSEA.

The V and J genes are TRBV6-5 and TRBJ1-1; D is uncertain. The CDR3 sequence is 13 residues long. Germline assignment: CDR1 MNHEY and CDR2 SVGAGI. V dropped 10 bases and J dropped 0 bases, with 12 bases sitting between them. DNA of the CDR3: TGTGCCACCGGTAGGCCGATGAACACTGAAGCTTTCTTT. Amino acid sequence: CATGRPMNTEAFF.

The chain links TRBV5-5 to TRBJ2-1; 9 bases map to TRBD2. V was pared by 3 bases and J by 4 bases, with 11 bases of the junction left unmatched. Germline V gene data show CDR1 as SGHKS and CDR2 as YYEKEE (reference sequence). The CDR3 totals 17 residues. DNA for the CDR3: TGTGCCAGCAGCTCGACCGCCGGAGCGGGGGGTTACAATGAGCAGTTCTTC. It yields the protein CASSSTAGAGGYNEQFF.

V and J are TRBV12-3 or TRBV12-4 and TRBJ2-2; D is possibly TRBD1 (5 bases). This CDR3 has 13 amino acids. V lost 6 bases and J 7 bases, leaving 12 bases between the germline ends. The CDR3 reads CASSRKRGGELFF. CDR3 bases: TGTGCCAGCAGCCGGAAAAGGGGCGGGGAGCTGTTTTTT.

The CDR3 bases are TGTGCCAGCAGCTTAGGCCGGGGTGGAGGTGGCGGGGAGCTGTTTTTT. Its translation: CASSLGRGGGGGELFF. The V gene is TRBV13, the J gene TRBJ2-2; D is possibly TRBD2 (5 bases). V was shortened by 0 bases and J by 7 bases, with 15 bases between the two germline ends. Germline V gene data show CDR1 as PRHDT and CDR2 as FYEKMQ (reference sequence). The CDR3 has 16 amino acids.

The chain joins TRBV5-8 to TRBJ2-1; 10 positions agree with TRBD2. Germline V lookup: CDR1 SGHTS, CDR2 YDEGEE. Unmatched junction bases numbered 8, after V lost 1 base and J lost 4 bases. The CDR3 has 17 amino acids. The CDR3 bases are TGTGCCAGCAGCTTGTTTAGCGGGGGGCGAAGATACAATGAGCAGTTCTTC. Translating it yields CASSLFSGGRRYNEQFF.

The J gene is TRBJ2-2, the V gene TRBV25-1; TRBD2 aligns across 11 bases. Germline V CDR1 and CDR2: MGHDK, SYGVNS. The CDR3 consists of 14 residues. J was trimmed by 6 bases and V by 4 bases; bases with no gene match: 1. As DNA, the CDR3 is TGTGCCAGCAGTGCACTAGCGGGGGCCGGGGAGCTGTTTTTT. Encoded protein: CASSALAGAGELFF.

V gene TRBV10-3 combines with J gene TRBJ2-2, with 9 nucleotides matching TRBD1. Germline CDR1 is ENHRY and CDR2 is SYGVKD. CDR3 length equals 20 residues. The ends lost 5 bases at V and 2 bases at J; junction bases unmatched: 18. CDR3 amino acids: CAISTPDRTGEVGNTGELFF. As DNA, the CDR3 is TGTGCCATCAGTACTCCAGACAGGACAGGGGAAGTCGGAAACACCGGGGAGCTGTTTTTT.

The gene calls are TRBV2 and TRBJ2-2; 9 positions agree with TRBD1. The CDR3 is made up of 17 amino acids. V trimming: 3 bases; J trimming: 5 bases; junction bases outside the gene matches: 10. From germline, CDR1 is SNHLY and CDR2 FYNNEI. The CDR3 nucleotides are TGTGCCAGCAGTGACCCGACAGGGGGTCGAAGGACCGGGGAGCTGTTTTTT. It specifies CASSDPTGGRRTGELFF.

This sequence joins TRBV28 and TRBJ2-2, with D uncertain. The CDR3 consists of 12 residues. Trimming removed 1 base from V and 7 bases from J, with 4 bases in between. Germline CDR1 MDHEN, CDR2 SYDVKM. The CDR3 coding sequence is TGTGCCAGCAGTTTATTCTTCGGGGAGCTGTTTTTT. As protein: CASSLFFGELFF. Using reference TRBV28 and TRBJ2-2 for the parts outside the CDR3, the full variable domain is DVKVTQSSRYLVKRTGEKVFLECVQDMDHENMFWYRQDPGLGLRLIYFSYDVKMKEKGDIPEGYSVSREKKERFSLILESASTNQTSMYLCASSLFFGELFFGEGSRLTVL.

J is TRBJ1-3 and V is TRBV12-3 or TRBV12-4; D is uncertain. Trimming stripped 6 bases from V and 10 bases from J, with 16 bases between. The CDR3 sequence is 13 residues long. The CDR3 nucleotides read TGTGCCAGCAGCCTCCCTATAGGCCCTACCATATATTTT. It specifies CASSLPIGPTIYF.

Only a few counts were recorded for this clone. This chain connects TRBV5-4 to TRBJ1-3; D gene uncertain. The CDR3 has 16 amino acids. Germline V gene data show CDR1 as SGHNT and CDR2 as YYREEE (reference sequence). V was pared by 0 bases and J by 0 bases, with 10 bases between. The CDR3 reads CASSLDGGSSGNTIYF. The CDR3 nucleotides read TGTGCCAGCAGCTTGGATGGTGGGAGCTCTGGAAACACCATATATTTT.

V gene TRBV27 combines with J gene TRBJ2-3; 10 nucleotides align to TRBD2. Germline-derived CDR1 and CDR2 are MNHEY and SMNVEV (reference sequence). Germline trimming cut 1 base from V and 5 bases from J; bases unmatched to any gene: 3. The CDR3 contains 15 residues. CDR3 in amino acids: CASSLFPSGGDTQYF. For the CDR3, the DNA is TGTGCCAGCAGTTTATTTCCTAGCGGGGGAGATACGCAGTATTTT.

V is TRBV29-1 and J is TRBJ1-1; 8 bases are shared with TRBD1. Germline-derived CDR1 and CDR2 are SQVTM and ANQGSEA. The CDR3 length is 14 residues. V was pared by 2 bases and J by 4 bases, with 6 bases of the junction left unmatched. The CDR3 reads CSVETQGAVTEAFF. The CDR3 bases are TGCAGCGTTGAAACCCAGGGGGCGGTCACTGAAGCTTTCTTT.

The J gene is TRBJ1-5, the V gene TRBV5-1; 7 positions match TRBD1. CDR1 is SGHRS, CDR2 YFSETQ, per germline. This CDR3 region has 15 residues. Trimming cost V 2 bases and J 0 bases; bases outside gene matches: 2. As DNA, the CDR3 is TGCGCCAGCAGCTTTTCAGGGGGTAGCAATCAGCCCCAGCATTTT. It yields the protein CASSFSGGSNQPQHF.

The genes are TRBV28 and TRBJ2-3, with D uncertain. The CDR3 extends over 15 amino acids. Germline-derived CDR1 and CDR2 are MDHEN and SYDVKM. V was trimmed by 3 bases and J by 0 bases, leaving 10 bases between them. The CDR3 DNA is TGTGCCAGCAGTTTGTGGGCTTCGAGCACAGATACGCAGTATTTT. Residues: CASSLWASSTDTQYF.

The J gene is TRBJ2-1, the V gene TRBV14; the D call may be TRBD1 or TRBD2 (5 bases each). The V end was cut by 0 bases, the J end by 6 bases, with 6 bases between. This CDR3 has 13 residues. The germline V gene has CDR1 SGHDN and CDR2 FVKESK. CDR3 DNA sequence: TGTGCCAGCAGCCAAGAGGGGGTCAATGAGCAGTTCTTC. This translates into CASSQEGVNEQFF. Full variable domain (rest looked up from reference TRBV14 and TRBJ2-1): EAGVTQFPSHSVIEKGQTVTLRCDPISGHDNLYWYRRVMGKEIKFLLHFVKESKQDESGMPNNRFLAERTGGTYSTLKVQPAELEDSGVYFCASSQEGVNEQFFGPGTRLTVL.

This clone has just one count. The rearrangement joins TRBV18 to TRBJ2-7; D possibly uses TRBD1 or TRBD2 (6 bases each). CDR3 length: 15 amino acids. Trimming shortened V by 1 base and J by 0 bases, and 10 bases separated the two germline ends. Looked up from germline, CDR1 is KGHSH and CDR2 is LQKENI. CDR3 in DNA: TGTGCCAGCTCACCACGGGGGGCCGGCTCCTACGAGCAGTACTTC. This translates into CASSPRGAGSYEQYF.